This TCR beta chain is drawn from a study of identical twins. CDR3 size: 14 residues. The V and J ends lost 6 bases and 4 bases respectively, with 12 bases between them. TCRdb redid the calling of the 5' RACE reads with MiXCR, one entry per CDR3 protein. The sample shows 500,000 to 600,000 distinct CDR3 sequences, 22% of them seen only once. This sample also belongs to another study, concerning T cells expressing NK-cell markers.

The chain links TRBV12-3 or TRBV12-4 to TRBJ2-2; D is unclear. The specimen sequenced was CD4+ T cells sorted from blood. The TCR sequence derives from a woman under 30 in good health. DNA of the CDR3: TGTGCCAGCAGCCGCCATGACCTCACCGGGGAGCTGTTTTTT. It codes for CASSRHDLTGELFF.